This TCR beta chain was found in a study of T cell repertoires in aging, cancer and after chemotherapy. Rearranged V-D-J TRB sequences were amplified with a mixed TRB-A/B primer pool. MiXCR was run by TCRdb on the multiplex PCR reads, yielding one entry per CDR3 protein. The sample includes about 9,600 distinct CDR3 sequences, around a quarter of them seen just once. TCR beta rearrangements were amplified from peripheral blood genomic DNA. Germline V gives CDR1 SGHRS, CDR2 YFSETQ. The V segment lost 0 bases and the J segment 4 bases; nucleotides outside the gene matches: 3. The CDR3 spans 14 residues.

The sequence came from a human donor in good health. The rearrangement uses TRBV5-1 and TRBJ2-5, with 7 bases aligning to TRBD2. The sample taken for sequencing was blood. In DNA form, the CDR3 reads TGCGCCAGCAGCTTGGGGTTAGCGGGAGAGACCCAGTACTTC. It yields the protein CASSLGLAGETQYF. The full variable domain, rest sourced from reference TRBV5-1 and TRBJ2-5, is KAGVTQTPRYLIKTRGQQVTLSCSPISGHRSVSWYQQTPGQGLQFLFEYFSETQRNKGNFPGRFSGRQFSNSRSEMNVSTLELGDSALYLCASSLGLAGETQYFGPGTRLLVL.